This TCR beta chain derives from a study of cytomegalovirus exposure and HLA in healthy donors. Whole-study results and caveats: In an earlier analysis, most TCR beta V segments were productive about 87% or about 30% of the time. It was reported that the classifier diagnosed cytomegalovirus status with high specificity and sensitivity in both the original and validation cohorts.

Per germline, CDR1 SGHRS and CDR2 YFSETQ. The CDR3 has 14 amino acids. Trimming pared 4 bases from V and 3 bases from J, leaving 10 bases between. On this clone itself: The antigen is not known.

Primers: 60 Vbeta forward and 13 Jbeta reverse. The data were produced by immunoSEQ multiplex PCR, yet TCRdb's version contains in-frame clones alone and is incomplete. The table lists tens of thousands of clones. Sample: PBMCs. This chain joins TRBV5-1 and TRBJ2-2; D is uncertain. The clonotype was recovered from a woman younger than 45 in good health and CMV-seropositive. CDR3 residues: CASSALQDTGELFF. The CDR3 DNA reads as TGCGCCAGCAGCGCCCTCCAGGACACCGGGGAGCTGTTTTTT.